These 20 T cell receptor beta chains came from one sample sequenced in a study of blood T cell repertoires in COVID-19. Clones were read by immunoSEQ multiplex PCR, and TCRdb kept only the in-frame ones, dropping some. Of approximately 210,000 clones listed, about 85% were seen once; the top ten hold roughly 10%. Source material: peripheral blood. The source of these receptors is an elderly woman with COVID-19, enrolled during active disease.

The rearrangement joins TRBV5-4 to TRBJ2-6; D is uncertain. CDR1 SGHNT and CDR2 YYREEE come from the germline V gene (reference sequence). Trimming pared 1 base from V and 2 bases from J, leaving 4 bases between. CDR3 length: 14 amino acids. The CDR3 DNA is TGTGCCAGCAGCTTGTATGCTGGGGCCAACGTCCTGACTTTC. Its translation: CASSLYAGANVLTF. Filled out from reference TRBV5-4 and TRBJ2-6, the complete variable domain reads ETGVTQSPTHLIKTRGQQVTLRCSSQSGHNTVSWYQQALGQGPQFIFQYYREEENGRGNFPPRFSGLQFPNYSSELNVNALELDDSALYLCASSLYAGANVLTFGAGSRLTVL.

The J gene is TRBJ1-2, the V gene TRBV5-4; D possibly corresponds to TRBD1 (6 bases). The CDR3 is made up of 14 amino acids. Germline CDR1 SGHNT, CDR2 YYREEE (reference sequence). The V end lost 1 base, the J end lost 4 bases, and 11 bases lay between the germline ends. CDR3 region: CASSLKTGAYGYTF. Here the CDR3 DNA reads TGTGCCAGCAGCTTGAAGACAGGAGCCTATGGCTACACCTTC.

In its sample, this clone was seen a few times. The chain employs TRBV18 and TRBJ1-4, with D possibly matching TRBD1 (6 bases). The V gene lost 6 bases and the J gene lost 8 bases, with 10 bases spanning the gap. CDR1 is KGHSH, CDR2 LQKENI, per germline. The CDR3 spans 12 residues. CDR3 DNA sequence: TGTGCCAGCTCCCAAGGGACAGAAAAACTGTTTTTT. Amino acid sequence: CASSQGTEKLFF. Full variable domain (outside the CDR3, taken from reference TRBV18 and TRBJ1-4): NAGVMQNPRHLVRRRGQEARLRCSPMKGHSHVYWYRQLPEEGLKFMVYLQKENIIDESGMPKERFSAEFPKEGPSILRIQQVVRGDSAAYFCASSQGTEKLFFGSGTQLSVL.

This chain links TRBV19 with TRBJ1-1; the D is unclear. V shed 10 bases and J shed 0 bases, with 12 bases lying between them. CDR1 is LNHDA, CDR2 SQIVND, per germline (reference sequence). The CDR3 has 13 residues. The chain's CDR3 is CATRDLMNTEAFF. The CDR3 DNA is TGTGCCACCCGCGATCTCATGAACACTGAAGCTTTCTTT.

This sequence joins TRBV5-1 and TRBJ2-3; D not resolved. Germline loops: CDR1 SGHRS, CDR2 YFSETQ. This CDR3 region has 14 residues. V lost 0 bases, J lost 6 bases, and 11 bases lay in between. The CDR3 DNA reads as TGCGCCAGCAGCTTGGCCCCAGGCCTCGATACGCAGTATTTT. This gives the protein CASSLAPGLDTQYF.

This chain uses TRBV28 with TRBJ2-7, with D possibly being TRBD2 (5 bases). Trimming removed 5 bases from V and 0 bases from J, with 11 bases in between. This CDR3 region has 14 residues. The germline CDR1 and CDR2 sequences are MDHEN and SYDVKM. The CDR3 is CASSRGSVSYEQYF. The CDR3 DNA reads TGTGCCAGCAGTCGAGGGAGTGTCTCCTACGAGCAGTACTTC.

This sequence joins TRBV18 and TRBJ2-5; the match to TRBD1 covers 9 bases. CDR3 length: 15 residues. Looked up from germline, CDR1 is KGHSH and CDR2 is LQKENI. After removal of 3 bases from V and 1 base from J, the junction contained 3 bases not matched to a gene. For the CDR3, the DNA is TGTGCCAGCTCACCCGGGACAGGGCTCCAAGAGACCCAGTACTTC. Protein product: CASSPGTGLQETQYF.

V and J are TRBV11-3 and TRBJ2-5; 9 bases are a match to TRBD2. CDR3 length: 15 amino acids. After removal of 4 bases from V and 4 bases from J, the junction contained 7 bases not matched to a gene. The germline V gene has CDR1 SGHNT and CDR2 YENEEA. In DNA form, the CDR3 reads TGTGCCAGCAGCTCTACAGCGGGGGGAGGAGAGACCCAGTACTTC. Amino acids: CASSSTAGGGETQYF.

This chain joins TRBV28 and TRBJ2-7; D remains ambiguous. The V gene lost 2 bases and the J gene lost 3 bases, with 5 bases spanning the gap. Germline-derived CDR1 and CDR2 are MDHEN and SYDVKM. The CDR3 spans 12 residues. DNA for the CDR3: TGTGCCAGCAGTTTACCCAGCTACGAGCAGTACTTC. Amino acid sequence: CASSLPSYEQYF.

The rearrangement links TRBV4-3 to TRBJ2-2, with 7 nucleotides matching TRBD2. The CDR3 extends over 15 amino acids. V was clipped by 5 bases and J by 2 bases; unmatched bases: 5. CDR1 and CDR2 (germline): LGHNA, YSLEER. CDR3 sequence: CASSKSGGNTGELFF. The CDR3 DNA reads as TGCGCCAGCAGCAAATCGGGGGGAAACACCGGGGAGCTGTTTTTT.

The chain carries TRBV6-4 and TRBJ2-1; D perhaps matches TRBD1 (6 bases). Germline lookup yields CDR1 MRHNA and CDR2 SNTAGT. V dropped 0 bases and J dropped 10 bases, with 19 bases sitting between them. The CDR3 extends over 16 amino acids. CDR3 DNA sequence: TGTGCCAGCAGTGACTCTCGGACCGATGGGACATTGGAGCAGTTCTTC. It translates to CASSDSRTDGTLEQFF.

V is TRBV18 and J is TRBJ2-7, with TRBD2 matching 14 bases. Germline CDR1 is KGHSH and CDR2 is LQKENI. The ends lost 2 bases at V and 1 base at J; junction bases unmatched: 1. The CDR3 extends over 16 amino acids. For the CDR3, the DNA is TGTGCCAGCTCACCATGGACTAGCGGGGGGTCCTACGAGCAGTACGTC. Amino acids: CASSPWTSGGSYEQYV.

The chain combines TRBV19 with TRBJ1-1, with 8 bases identical to TRBD1. This CDR3 contains 14 residues. Trimming took 5 bases from V and 6 from J; bases not matched to a gene: 8. Germline V gives CDR1 LNHDA, CDR2 SQIVND (reference sequence). CDR3 bases: TGTGCCAGTAGTCGAACCAGACAGGGGCCTGAAGCTTTCTTT. The encoded protein is CASSRTRQGPEAFF.

This chain joins TRBV7-6 and TRBJ2-7; the match to TRBD1 covers 10 bases. Unmatched junction bases numbered 6, after V lost 2 bases and J lost 5 bases. Per the germline V gene, CDR1 is SGHVS and CDR2 is FNYEAQ. There are 15 residues in the CDR3. The CDR3 DNA follows: TGTGCCAGCAGCTTATTGACAGGGGGCGGGAACGAGCAGTACTTC. This translates into CASSLLTGGGNEQYF.

The rearrangement uses TRBV4-3 and TRBJ2-1; 8 nucleotides match TRBD2. With V trimmed by 0 bases and J by 9 bases, 7 bases remained unmatched. This CDR3 has 15 amino acids. The germline gives CDR1 LGHNA, CDR2 YSLEER. The DNA of the CDR3 is TGCGCCAGCAGCCAAGATCCGGGGGGGCTTGCTGAGCAGTTCTTC. Translation: CASSQDPGGLAEQFF.

The J gene is TRBJ1-5, the V gene TRBV6-5, with TRBD1 matching over 8 bases. Trimming at V came to 5 bases and at J to 4 bases, leaving 7 bases not matched to a gene. Germline CDR1 is MNHEY and CDR2 is SVGAGI. CDR3 size: 15 residues. This CDR3 is CASSRQGLRNQPQHF. As DNA, the CDR3 is TGTGCCAGCAGTCGACAGGGGTTAAGGAATCAGCCCCAGCATTTT.

This clone was seen only once. The CDR3 DNA follows: TGTGCCAGCAGCCCCCCCGGCGGGGGGACCCAGTACTTC. This codes for CASSPPGGGTQYF. The chain is built from TRBV5-4 and TRBJ2-5; 7 bases fit TRBD2. Trimming removed 4 bases from V and 7 bases from J; junction bases left unmatched: 7. The CDR3 is 13 amino acids. CDR1 and CDR2 (germline): SGHNT, YYREEE (reference sequence).

V usage is TRBV6-5 and J usage is TRBJ1-5; D unresolved. Trimming took 8 bases from V and 4 from J, leaving 9 bases between them. The germline V gene has CDR1 MNHEY and CDR2 SVGAGI. The CDR3 is 12 residues long. In DNA, the CDR3 is TGTGCCAGCCACGAGGGTAATCAGCCCCAGCATTTT. This gives the protein CASHEGNQPQHF.

V and J are TRBV5-5 and TRBJ1-2, with 10 bases matching TRBD1. The CDR3 has 15 amino acids. With V trimmed by 4 bases and J by 4 bases, 7 bases remained unmatched. Per germline, CDR1 SGHKS and CDR2 YYEKEE (reference sequence). CDR3 DNA sequence: TGTGCCAGCAGCACCGGACAGGGGGTATTCTATGGCTACACCTTC. Its protein product is CASSTGQGVFYGYTF.

This chain joins TRBV25-1 and TRBJ2-3, with 10 bases lining up with TRBD1. The CDR3 has 16 residues. Looked up from germline, CDR1 is MGHDK and CDR2 is SYGVNS. The V segment lost 6 bases and the J segment 4 bases; nucleotides outside the gene matches: 10. CDR3 sequence: CASSLAGQGYSDTQYF. DNA of the CDR3: TGTGCCAGCAGCTTAGCGGGACAGGGGTATTCAGATACGCAGTATTTT.